A single sample gave rise to the 2 T cell receptor beta chains below, sequenced in a study of cytomegalovirus exposure and HLA in healthy donors. Primers included in the PCR were 60 Vbeta and 13 Jbeta primers. The assay was immunoSEQ multiplex PCR, and TCRdb's table has in-frame clones only and misses some. The table includes about 93,000 clones, 65% detected once. The sequenced material came from PBMCs. Source of these receptors: a boy aged 5 to 17 in good health and CMV-seropositive.

V is TRBV18 and J is TRBJ1-1; D is ambiguous. The V end lost 3 bases, the J end lost 1 base, and 12 bases lay between the germline ends. The V gene's germline CDR1 is KGHSH and CDR2 LQKENI. The CDR3 has 15 residues. CDR3 sequence: CASSPAGGGNTEAFF. CDR3 bases: TGTGCCAGCTCACCTGCGGGTGGTGGGAACACTGAAGCTTTCTTT.

This chain links TRBV27 with TRBJ1-3; the D is unclear. The CDR3 length is 18 residues. Per germline, CDR1 MNHEY and CDR2 SMNVEV (reference sequence). The V and J ends lost 6 bases and 3 bases respectively, with 24 bases between them. The DNA of the CDR3 is TGTGCCAGCAGCCAGAATCCGTGGATGGGGAGTGGTGGAAACACCATATATTTT. Amino acid sequence: CASSQNPWMGSGGNTIYF.